What follows are 18 T cell receptor beta chains derived from one specimen sequenced in a study of shared clonotypes between healthy human individuals (dated by TCRdb to 2018 to 2021). The library was prepared using the immunoSEQ multiplex PCR assay. This is the immuneACCESS table as TCRdb keeps it, with only in-frame sequences that have V and J called. A part of the clones is gone; compared with another copy, unresolved V genes explain less than half, and the rest is unexplained. This sample comprises over 2,000,000 clones, just under 95% of them detected only once. Approximately 1.7% of the sample belongs to the ten largest clones. For the CD8 naive samples, CD45RO-negative cells were positively selected for CCR7, yielding a CD45RA+CCR7+ population from which TemRA cells were excluded. Sequencing was done on a sample of naive CD8+ T cells from PBMCs. In the paper's terms, the cell subset or site label means: CD45RA+CCR7+. These receptors all come from a man aged 18 to 29 in good health. Some clones in this sample may be carry-over from other donors' samples.

The rearrangement links TRBV9 to TRBJ2-5; D is undetermined. Trimming removed 2 bases from V and 5 bases from J, with 16 bases in between. Germline V gives CDR1 SGDLS, CDR2 YYNGEE. The length of the CDR3 is 15 residues. The DNA of the CDR3 is TGTGCCAGCAGCGTGAATAGCCGGCATGTGGAGACCCAGTACTTC. This encodes CASSVNSRHVETQYF.

The chain couples TRBV13 to TRBJ2-7, with D possibly matching TRBD2 (5 bases). V was cut by 4 bases and J by 2 bases, with 9 bases left in between. The CDR3 contains 13 residues. Germline values: CDR1 PRHDT, CDR2 FYEKMQ (reference sequence). CDR3 loop: CASSSSPTYEQYF. CDR3 DNA: TGTGCCAGCAGCTCTAGCCCCACCTACGAGCAGTACTTC.

About this clone: The DNA is omitted, as the CDR3 cannot be located on it reliably, and the CDR3 follows TCRdb's listing. The chain joins TRBV27 to TRBJ1-2; TRBD1 is the table's D call and was not checked against the DNA. The CDR3 contains 14 residues when both ends are counted. CDR1 and CDR2 (germline): MNHEY, SMNVEV (reference sequence). The CDR3 sequence is CASSFRARGYGYTF.

The chain is built from TRBV30 and TRBJ2-7, with TRBD2 as a possible D gene (6 bases). The CDR3 has 14 amino acids. Germline V gives CDR1 GTSNPN, CDR2 SVGIG (reference sequence). V lost 2 bases and J lost 1, with 12 bases in between. The CDR3 loop is CAWSFGGPSYEQYF. DNA of the CDR3: TGTGCCTGGAGTTTCGGGGGTCCGTCCTACGAGCAGTACTTC.

About this clone itself: This CDR3 is also generated by other DNA sequences in the sample. J is TRBJ2-7 and V is TRBV5-6, with 7 bases lining up with TRBD2. Per the germline V gene, CDR1 is SGHDT and CDR2 is YYEEEE. The length of the CDR3 is 13 residues. The V segment lost 0 bases and the J segment 5 bases; nucleotides outside the gene matches: 2. This CDR3 reads CASSLGGRDEQYF. The CDR3 DNA reads TGTGCCAGCAGCTTGGGTGGGAGGGACGAGCAGTACTTC.

The chain recombines TRBV7-3 with TRBJ2-5; D remains ambiguous. Trimming took 2 bases from V and 2 from J, leaving 6 bases between them. This CDR3 spans 13 amino acids. CDR1 is SGHTA and CDR2 is FQGTGA in the germline V gene. The CDR3 sequence is CASSLLGQETQYF. The CDR3 DNA sequence: TGTGCCAGCAGCTTATTGGGGCAAGAGACCCAGTACTTC.

The gene calls are TRBV9 and TRBJ1-3; no definite D call. Germline V CDR1 and CDR2: SGDLS, YYNGEE. The CDR3 consists of 13 residues. Trimming pared 5 bases from V and 2 bases from J, leaving 8 bases between. CDR3 sequence reads: CASRGPTGNTIYF. In nucleotides, the CDR3 is TGTGCCAGCAGAGGCCCCACTGGAAACACCATATATTTT.

The chain joins TRBV15 to TRBJ2-1; D is ambiguous. The CDR3 contains 11 residues. Deletions cut 5 bases from V and 10 bases from J, with 9 bases between. Germline V gene data show CDR1 as LNHNV and CDR2 as YYDKDF (reference sequence). Here the CDR3 reads CATSVPPEQFF. The DNA of the CDR3 is TGTGCCACCAGCGTCCCACCCGAGCAGTTCTTC. Complete variable domain (other parts from reference TRBV15 and TRBJ2-1): DAMVIQNPRYQVTQFGKPVTLSCSQTLNHNVMYWYQQKSSQAPKLLFHYYDKDFNNEADTPDNFQSRRPNTSFCFLDIRSPGLGDTAMYLCATSVPPEQFFGPGTRLTVL.

The chain has TRBV19 and TRBJ1-2, with 7 bases matching TRBD1. Germline loops: CDR1 LNHDA, CDR2 SQIVND (reference sequence). J was trimmed by 2 bases and V by 2 bases; bases with no gene match: 11. This CDR3 contains 17 residues. The CDR3 reads CASSISRQGPPNYGYTF. The CDR3 nucleotides are TGTGCCAGTAGTATATCGCGACAGGGACCCCCAAACTATGGCTACACCTTC.

The chain couples TRBV27 to TRBJ2-1; D remains ambiguous. Looked up from germline, CDR1 is MNHEY and CDR2 is SMNVEV (reference sequence). The length of the CDR3 is 12 residues. The germline V and J ends were trimmed by 7 bases and 4 bases, with 8 bases remaining between them. The CDR3 is CASKTEYNEQFF. The CDR3 nucleotides are TGTGCCAGCAAAACAGAGTACAATGAGCAGTTCTTC.

The chain couples TRBV7-9 to TRBJ2-3; no clear D. V was trimmed by 5 bases and J by 2 bases, leaving 14 bases between them. Germline-derived CDR1 and CDR2 are SEHNR and FQNEAQ (reference sequence). This CDR3 region has 15 residues. The CDR3 DNA follows: TGTGCCAGCAGCCCGGACGGGTTGAACACAGATACGCAGTATTTT. This sequence encodes CASSPDGLNTDTQYF.

The J gene is TRBJ2-3, the V gene TRBV11-1; 9 bases line up with TRBD2. The CDR3 length is 19 residues. The V gene's germline CDR1 is SGHAT and CDR2 FQDESV (reference sequence). The V gene end was trimmed by 5 bases and the J gene end by 0 bases; junction bases not matched to a gene: 15. CDR3 nucleotide sequence: TGTGCCAGCAGCCCAGTCCCCTGGGGAACTAGCGGGAGCACAGATACGCAGTATTTT. Protein: CASSPVPWGTSGSTDTQYF.

The rearrangement joins TRBV27 to TRBJ1-1; TRBD1 agrees at 11 bases. Trimming took 5 bases from V and 3 from J; bases not matched to a gene: 5. Germline V CDR1 and CDR2: MNHEY, SMNVEV (reference sequence). CDR3 length equals 15 residues. The CDR3 DNA reads TGTGCCAGCAGTAGACCGGGACAGGGGGACACTGAAGCTTTCTTT. Its translation: CASSRPGQGDTEAFF.

The J gene is TRBJ1-4, the V gene TRBV7-6; a weak D match, TRBD1 (5 bases). The CDR3 is 16 residues long. Germline V gene lookup returns CDR1 SGHVS and CDR2 FNYEAQ. V dropped 2 bases and J dropped 6 bases, with 16 bases sitting between them. The CDR3 DNA sequence: TGTGCCAGCAGCTTATCTATAGTGAAAGGGGATGAAAAACTGTTTTTT. Its translation is CASSLSIVKGDEKLFF.

The gene calls are TRBV7-9 and TRBJ2-5, with 7 bases lining up with TRBD1. This CDR3 is 15 amino acids long. From germline, CDR1 is SEHNR and CDR2 FQNEAQ (reference sequence). With V trimmed by 5 bases and J by 1 base, 7 bases remained unmatched. This chain's CDR3 is CASSQRDSFQETQYF. CDR3 bases: TGTGCCAGCAGCCAACGGGACAGCTTCCAAGAGACCCAGTACTTC. The variable domain in full, with the rest retrieved from reference TRBV7-9 and TRBJ2-5, is DTGVSQNPRHKITKRGQNVTFRCDPISEHNRLYWYRQTLGQGPEFLTYFQNEAQLEKSRLLSDRFSAERPKGSFSTLEIQRTEQGDSAMYLCASSQRDSFQETQYFGPGTRLLVL.

The V call is TRBV27, the J call TRBJ2-1; TRBD2 aligns across 8 bases. The CDR3 covers 16 residues. Germline CDR1 reads MNHEY; CDR2 reads SMNVEV (reference sequence). Losses at the gene ends were 1 base for V and 7 bases for J; bases not matched to a gene: 9. In DNA, the CDR3 is TGTGCCAGCAGTTTATTGGCTAGCGGGTATAATAATGAGCAGTTCTTC. Translating it yields CASSLLASGYNNEQFF.

This clone came up once. The chain recombines TRBV5-1 with TRBJ2-1; 10 bases match TRBD2. Germline-derived CDR1 and CDR2 are SGHRS and YFSETQ. The CDR3 totals 17 residues. After removal of 0 bases from V and 9 bases from J, the junction contained 12 bases not matched to a gene. CDR3 coding DNA: TGCGCCAGCAGCTTGGGGCTAGCGGGAGAAGGCGCCGGTGAGCAGTTCTTC. Its protein is CASSLGLAGEGAGEQFF.

The chain combines TRBV9 with TRBJ1-1; D is ambiguous. Between the trimmed V and J ends, which lost 5 bases and 3 bases, there was a span of 17 bases. The CDR3 totals 15 residues. Germline V CDR1 and CDR2: SGDLS, YYNGEE. The CDR3 is CASSAGRGGYTEAFF. CDR3 nucleotide sequence: TGTGCCAGCAGTGCCGGCCGAGGAGGGTACACTGAAGCTTTCTTT.